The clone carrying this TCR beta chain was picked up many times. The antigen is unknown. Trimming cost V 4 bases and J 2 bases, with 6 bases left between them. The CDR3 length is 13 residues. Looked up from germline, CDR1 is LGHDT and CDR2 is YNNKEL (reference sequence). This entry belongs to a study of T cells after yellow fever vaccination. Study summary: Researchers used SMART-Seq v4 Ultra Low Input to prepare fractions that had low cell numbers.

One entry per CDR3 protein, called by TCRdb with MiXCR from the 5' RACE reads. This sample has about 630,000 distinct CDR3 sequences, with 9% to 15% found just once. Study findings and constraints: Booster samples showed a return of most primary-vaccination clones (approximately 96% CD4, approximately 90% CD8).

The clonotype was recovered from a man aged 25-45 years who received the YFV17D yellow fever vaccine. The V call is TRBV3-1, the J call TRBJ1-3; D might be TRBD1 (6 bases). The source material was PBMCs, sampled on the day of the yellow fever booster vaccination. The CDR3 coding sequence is TGTGCCAGCAGCCGGACAGCTGGAAACACCATATATTTT. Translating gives CASSRTAGNTIYF.